This T cell receptor (beta chain) comes out of a study of blood T cells in healthy people across ages. Findings of the study overall: Diversity was higher, and naive CD4+ cells more numerous, in long-lived donors than in aged donors.

The use of a sample-barcoded 5' primer and a J-beta primer mix characterized a second PCR of about 7 to 12 cycles. From the 5' RACE reads, TCRdb called clonotypes with MiXCR, one entry per CDR3 protein. The sample lists under 2,000,000 distinct CDR3 sequences, around half occurring once. CDR1 and CDR2 from the germline V gene are SGHAT and FQNNGV. The ends were cut back, 8 bases at V and 9 bases at J, with 20 bases in the middle. The CDR3 contains 14 residues. The table lists this clonotype with a few counts. Its antigen is not known. The chain links TRBV11-2 to TRBJ2-1; weak D call: TRBD2 (5 bases). Material for sequencing was blood. The clonotype originates from a woman between 40 and 50 years old in good health. The CDR3 sequence: CASHEGSATVEQFF. The DNA of the CDR3 is TGTGCCAGCCATGAGGGATCTGCCACGGTTGAGCAGTTCTTC.